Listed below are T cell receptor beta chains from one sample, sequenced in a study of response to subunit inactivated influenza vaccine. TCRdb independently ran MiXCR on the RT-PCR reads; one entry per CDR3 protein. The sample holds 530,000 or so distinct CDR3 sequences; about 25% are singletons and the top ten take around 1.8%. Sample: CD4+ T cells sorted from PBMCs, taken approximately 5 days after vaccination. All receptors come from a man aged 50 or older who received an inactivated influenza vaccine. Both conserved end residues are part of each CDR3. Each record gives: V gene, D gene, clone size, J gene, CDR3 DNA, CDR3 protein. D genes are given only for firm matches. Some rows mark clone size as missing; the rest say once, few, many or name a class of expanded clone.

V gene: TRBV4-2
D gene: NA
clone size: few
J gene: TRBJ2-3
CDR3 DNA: TGTGCCAGCAGGGCAGGTGGGGCCGCAGATACGCAGTATTTT
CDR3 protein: CASRAGGAADTQYF

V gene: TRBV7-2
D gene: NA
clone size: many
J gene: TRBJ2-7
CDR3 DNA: TGTGCCAGCAGCTCCCGGGGGGCGTACGAGCAGTACTTC
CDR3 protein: CASSSRGAYEQYF

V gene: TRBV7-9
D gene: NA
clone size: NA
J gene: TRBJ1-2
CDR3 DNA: TGTGCCAGCACCGTGGACAGCTATGGCTACACCTTC
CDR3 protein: CASTVDSYGYTF

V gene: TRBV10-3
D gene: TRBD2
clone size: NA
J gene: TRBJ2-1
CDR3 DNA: TGTGCCATCAGTGATGCGGGGGTAACTAGCGGGAACTACAATGAGCAGTTCTTC
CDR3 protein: CAISDAGVTSGNYNEQFF

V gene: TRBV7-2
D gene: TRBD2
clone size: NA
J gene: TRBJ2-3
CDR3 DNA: TGTGCCAGCAGCGTCACCGGGACTAACACAGATACGCAGTATTTT
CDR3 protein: CASSVTGTNTDTQYF

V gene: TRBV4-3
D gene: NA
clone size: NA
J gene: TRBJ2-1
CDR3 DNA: TGCGCCAGCAGTCGGCAACCGGGCGATGAGCAGTTCTTC
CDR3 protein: CASSRQPGDEQFF

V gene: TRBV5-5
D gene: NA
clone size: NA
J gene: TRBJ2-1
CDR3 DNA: TGTGCCAGCAGCATCGGGCATTCCGACGGCTCCTACAATGAGCAGTTCTTC
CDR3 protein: CASSIGHSDGSYNEQFF

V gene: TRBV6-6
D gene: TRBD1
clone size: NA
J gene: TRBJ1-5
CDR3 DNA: TGTGCCAGCAGTTACGGGAGGACAGGGCTGAATCAGCCCCAGCATTTT
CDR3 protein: CASSYGRTGLNQPQHF

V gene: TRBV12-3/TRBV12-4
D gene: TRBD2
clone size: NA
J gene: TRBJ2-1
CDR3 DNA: TGTGCCAGCAGTTTAGTGGTGGGAGGGACCAATGAGCAGTTCTTC
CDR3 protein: CASSLVVGGTNEQFF

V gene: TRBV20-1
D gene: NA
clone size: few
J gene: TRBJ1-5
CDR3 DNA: TGCAGTGCTCTCACGACAGGTGGCAATCAGCCCCAGCATTTT
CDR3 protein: CSALTTGGNQPQHF

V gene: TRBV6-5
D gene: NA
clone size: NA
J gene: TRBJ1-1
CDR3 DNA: TGTGCCAGCACCTCGGGGGCGACTGAAGCTTTCTTT
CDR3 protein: CASTSGATEAFF